This TCR beta chain appears in the sequencing data of a study of blood T cell repertoires in COVID-19. V was cut by 2 bases and J by 7 bases, with 15 bases left in between. This CDR3 is 14 amino acids long. Per the germline V gene, CDR1 is SGHDT and CDR2 is YYEEEE. Assay: immunoSEQ multiplex PCR; the TCRdb copy retains only in-frame clones and omits some. The sample includes some 110,000 clones, 70% to 90% of them seen just once. The J gene is TRBJ1-2, the V gene TRBV5-6; maybe TRBD1 (5 bases). The sample comprised peripheral blood. This clonotype originated in a man in his 70s who had recovered from COVID-19. As DNA, the CDR3 is TGTGCCAGCAGCTTTTTTCCGGGGGTTTCTGGCTACACCTTC. This translates into CASSFFPGVSGYTF.